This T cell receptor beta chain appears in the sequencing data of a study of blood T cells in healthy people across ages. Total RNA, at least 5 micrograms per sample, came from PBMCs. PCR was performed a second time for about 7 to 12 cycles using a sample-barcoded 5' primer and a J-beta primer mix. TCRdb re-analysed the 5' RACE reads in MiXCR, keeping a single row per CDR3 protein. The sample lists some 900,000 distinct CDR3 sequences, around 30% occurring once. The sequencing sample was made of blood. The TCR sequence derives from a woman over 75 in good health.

The CDR3 loop is CASSLGQRRGNEQFF. In DNA, the CDR3 is TGTGCCAGCAGCTTAGGCCAGCGGAGGGGTAATGAGCAGTTCTTC. V and J are TRBV11-3 and TRBJ2-1; TRBD2 is a possible D gene (6 bases). The CDR3 spans 15 residues. V was cut by 1 base and J by 7 bases, with 14 bases left in between. CDR1 is SGHNT, CDR2 YENEEA, per germline. Filled out from reference TRBV11-3 and TRBJ2-1, the complete variable domain reads EAGVVQSPRYKIIEKKQPVAFWCNPISGHNTLYWYLQNLGQGPELLIRYENEEAVDDSQLPKDRFSAERLKGVDSTLKIQPAELGDSAVYLCASSLGQRRGNEQFFGPGTRLTVL.